This is a list of T cell receptor beta chains from one sample in a study of T cells of healthy individuals. Using its own MiXCR run on the 5' RACE reads, TCRdb lists one record per CDR3 protein. This sample has 75,000 to 95,000 distinct CDR3 sequences; approximately 4.8% occur once, and the top ten carry roughly 7.6%. These receptors all stem from a female donor in good health. Both conserved end residues are part of each CDR3. The D gene is left open where the match is weak. Rows may omit the clone size; those that give it use once, few, many or a size class.

>TRBD2|TRBV20-1|many|TRBJ2-3
CSARGGLAPSTDTQYF
>-|TRBV7-2|-|TRBJ2-3
CASSLRRVDTQYF
>-|TRBV12-3/TRBV12-4|-|TRBJ2-3
CASSSEPSTDTQYF
>-|TRBV7-9|many|TRBJ2-6
CASRPSGAGANVLTF
>-|TRBV30|many|TRBJ1-5
CAWSGGGDSQPQHF
>-|TRBV10-3|-|TRBJ2-7
CAISESGGPLSYEQYF
>-|TRBV5-6|-|TRBJ2-1
CASSLSTAQFF
>TRBD2|TRBV20-1|many|TRBJ2-1
CSARWVAGHNEQFF
>TRBD1|TRBV19|many|TRBJ2-3
CASSLPGQGSTDTQYF
>-|TRBV5-4|few|TRBJ2-7
CASSLDNRKEYGVEQYF
>-|TRBV27|-|TRBJ1-1
CASSFIGAAEAFF
>-|TRBV7-9|many|TRBJ2-7
CASSLMDGADEQYF
>-|TRBV9|many|TRBJ1-1
CASSRRNRDTEAFF
>TRBD2|TRBV11-2|many|TRBJ2-5
CASRRMLAEETQYF
>-|TRBV7-2|few|TRBJ2-4
CASSSLGGAKNIQYF
>-|TRBV4-1|many|TRBJ1-6
CASSQDGPGALGDSPLHF
>TRBD2|TRBV6-2/TRBV6-3|few|TRBJ2-1
CASSSTTSGSLFF
>TRBD1|TRBV7-2|-|TRBJ2-6
CASILDRPSGANVLTF
>-|TRBV4-3|-|TRBJ2-2
CASSHSKVGGYDTGELFF